This TCR beta chain was recorded in a study of shared clonotypes between healthy human individuals. The wider study: CD4 naive and CD4 memory each took three plates per donor, while CD8 naive took two and CD8 memory one.

Samples underwent the assay at deep level. Sequenced by immunoSEQ multiplex PCR; TCRdb stores in-frame clones only, minus some. Of 1.5 million to 2.5 million clones listed, about 94% are singletons. Study results and caveats: In a few donors, around 5% of naive CD4 clonotypes appeared in common.

The naive CD8 population came from CD45RO-negative cells selected for CCR7, without terminally differentiated effector memory CD45RA+ cells. Each sample came from a Caucasian adult donor living in Nashville, Tennessee. Concerning this clone: Its specificity is not known.

The CDR3 extends over 16 amino acids. Germline assignment: CDR1 SGHVS and CDR2 FQNEAQ. Trimming stripped 2 bases from V and 1 base from J, with 13 bases between. Sequencing used naive CD8+ T cells sorted from blood. This rearrangement joins TRBV7-8 to TRBJ2-3; either TRBD1 or TRBD2 may supply D (6 bases each). This clonotype was sampled from a man younger than 35 in good health. The CDR3 here is CASSLFPEGGTDTQYF. The CDR3 DNA reads as TGTGCCAGCAGCTTATTTCCGGAGGGGGGCACAGATACGCAGTATTTT.